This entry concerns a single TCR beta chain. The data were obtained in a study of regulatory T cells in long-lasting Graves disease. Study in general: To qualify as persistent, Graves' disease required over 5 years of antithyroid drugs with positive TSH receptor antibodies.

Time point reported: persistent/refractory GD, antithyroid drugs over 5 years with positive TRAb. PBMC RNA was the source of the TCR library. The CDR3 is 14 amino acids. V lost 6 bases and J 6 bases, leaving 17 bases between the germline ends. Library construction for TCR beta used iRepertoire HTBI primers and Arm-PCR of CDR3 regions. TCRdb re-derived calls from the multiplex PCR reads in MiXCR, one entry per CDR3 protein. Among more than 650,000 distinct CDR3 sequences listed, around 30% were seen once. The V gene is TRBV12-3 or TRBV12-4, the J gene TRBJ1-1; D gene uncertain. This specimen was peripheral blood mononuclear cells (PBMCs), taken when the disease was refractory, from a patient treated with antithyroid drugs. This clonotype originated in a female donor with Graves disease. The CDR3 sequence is CASSLFQLPPEAFF. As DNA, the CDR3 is TGTGCCAGCAGCCTCTTCCAGTTGCCTCCTGAAGCTTTCTTT.